The 3 T cell receptor beta chains reported below all come from one sample, sequenced in a study of T cells in Graves' hyperthyroidism and ophthalmopathy. TCR beta CDR3 sequences were amplified from RNA transcripts. HTBI primers were employed in a first-round RT-PCR of the TCR CDR3. TCRdb re-called the multiplex PCR reads through MiXCR, storing one row per CDR3 protein. The sample lists more than 300,000 distinct CDR3 sequences, 15% to 20% seen once, with around 40% in the top ten. The sequenced material came from blood. Receptors originate from a man aged 18 to 30 with Graves' ophthalmopathy.

V gene TRBV28 combines with J gene TRBJ2-1, with 10 nucleotides matching TRBD2. The CDR3 contains 16 residues. The germline CDR1 and CDR2 sequences are MDHEN and SYDVKM. V gave up 5 bases and J gave up 6 bases; unmatched junction bases: 10. As DNA, the CDR3 is TGTGCCAGCAGTGTTCTAGCGGGAGATAACCCCAATGAGCAGTTCTTC. Its translation is CASSVLAGDNPNEQFF.

The chain couples TRBV2 to TRBJ2-1; D is unclear. Germline V CDR1 and CDR2: SNHLY, FYNNEI. This CDR3 comprises 13 residues. Trimming stripped 5 bases from V and 0 bases from J, with 5 bases between. DNA for the CDR3: TGTGCCAGCAGTTCTACCTCCTACAATGAGCAGTTCTTC. Translated: CASSSTSYNEQFF. The entire variable domain, with the rest obtained from reference TRBV2 and TRBJ2-1, is as follows: EPEVTQTPSHQVTQMGQEVILRCVPISNHLYFYWYRQILGQKVEFLVSFYNNEISEKSEIFDDQFSVERPDGSNFTLKIRSTKLEDSAMYFCASSSTSYNEQFFGPGTRLTVL.

This clonotype was detected ten times or more. This chain connects TRBV5-6 to TRBJ2-3, with D perhaps given as TRBD1 or TRBD2 (5 bases each). V was clipped by 4 bases and J by 2 bases, with 14 bases between them. Germline values: CDR1 SGHDT, CDR2 YYEEEE. The CDR3 extends over 15 amino acids. CDR3 in DNA: TGTGCCAGCAGCCTTACCGGGACGTACACAGATACGCAGTATTTT. The encoded protein is CASSLTGTYTDTQYF.